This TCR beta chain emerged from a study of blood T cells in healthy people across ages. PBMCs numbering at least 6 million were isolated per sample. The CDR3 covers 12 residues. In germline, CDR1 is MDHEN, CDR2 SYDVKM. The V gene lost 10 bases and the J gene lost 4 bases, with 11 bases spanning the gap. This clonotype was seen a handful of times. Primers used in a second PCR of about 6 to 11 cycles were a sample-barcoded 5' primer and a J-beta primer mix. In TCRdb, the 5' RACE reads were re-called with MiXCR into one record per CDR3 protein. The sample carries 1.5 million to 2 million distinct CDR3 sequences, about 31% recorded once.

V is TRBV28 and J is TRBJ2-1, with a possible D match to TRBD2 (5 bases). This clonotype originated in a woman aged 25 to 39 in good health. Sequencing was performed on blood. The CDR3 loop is CATRTFYNEQFF. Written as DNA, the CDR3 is TGTGCCACCAGGACTTTTTACAATGAGCAGTTCTTC.